The rows below give T cell receptor beta chains drawn from one sample of a study of post-analysis software for immune sequencing data. TCRdb analysed the PCR reads with MiXCR anew, one entry per CDR3 protein. The profile shows about 680,000 distinct CDR3 sequences, 55% to 60% of them singletons. Source material: blood. The receptor source for this set is a girl aged 2-10 years with multiple sclerosis. CDR3s include the opening cysteine and the closing phenylalanine or tryptophan. D genes are given only for firm matches. Where a row states a size, it is once, few, many or the class of an expanded clone; other rows omit it.

V gene	D gene	clone size	J gene	CDR3 DNA	CDR3 protein
TRBV9	NA	NA	TRBJ2-5	TGTGCCAGCAGCGTAGGAGGGGAACAAGAGACCCAGTACTTC	CASSVGGEQETQYF
TRBV20-1	TRBD2	few	TRBJ2-7	TGCAGTGCTAGACCACTAGCGGGAGGCTCCTACGAGCAGTACTTC	CSARPLAGGSYEQYF
TRBV7-2	NA	NA	TRBJ1-2	TGCGCCAGCAGCACCAACCCGACAGTCTCTAAGGTCGACACCTTC	CASSTNPTVSKVDTF
TRBV12-3/TRBV12-4	NA	NA	TRBJ1-4	TGTGCCAGCAGTTTCCCGACAGGAGCTAATGAAAAACTGTTTTTT	CASSFPTGANEKLFF
TRBV4-3	TRBD2	NA	TRBJ2-3	TGCGCCAGCAGCCGGACTAGAATCCAGCGTACGCAGTATTTT	CASSRTRIQRTQYF
TRBV20-1	NA	NA	TRBJ1-2	TGCAGTGCTAGAGGCGTCGGACTACCCCAATTAAATGGCTACACCTTC	CSARGVGLPQLNGYTF
TRBV25-1	NA	NA	TRBJ2-7	TGTGCCAGCAGGTCGGCAGGGTCAGGGGAGCAGTACTTC	CASRSAGSGEQYF
TRBV10-3	NA	NA	TRBJ1-2	TGTGCCATCAGTGAGTCCGGGGGGCGTCACTATGGCTACACCTTC	CAISESGGRHYGYTF
TRBV5-1	TRBD2	NA	TRBJ2-1	TGCGCCAGCAGCTTGAGGACTAGCGGATCCCTATGGTCCTACAATGAGCAGTTCTTC	CASSLRTSGSLWSYNEQFF
TRBV5-1	NA	NA	TRBJ2-1	TGCGCCAGCAGCCCGGGACATTGGGGTGAGCAGTTCTTC	CASSPGHWGEQFF
TRBV7-9	TRBD2	NA	TRBJ2-1	TGTGCCAGCAGCCCCCGGACTAGCGGGAGCTTAAATGAGCAGTTCTTC	CASSPRTSGSLNEQFF
TRBV29-1	TRBD1	NA	TRBJ2-5	TGCAGCGTTGGGGACAGGGTCGGAGAGCAGTACTTC	CSVGDRVGEQYF
TRBV20-1	TRBD2	NA	TRBJ2-3	TGCAGTGCTAGAGATCGACTAGCGGCCAGCACAGATACGCAGTATTTT	CSARDRLAASTDTQYF
TRBV7-2	NA	few	TRBJ2-1	TGTGCCAGCAGCAGCTCGCTAGGGATCGGGAGCTCCTACAATGAGCAGTTCTTC	CASSSSLGIGSSYNEQFF
TRBV15	TRBD1	few	TRBJ2-3	TGTGCCACCAGCAGACTAGGACAGGCCAGAGGCACAGCAGATACGCAGTATTTT	CATSRLGQARGTADTQYF
TRBV5-1	TRBD2	NA	TRBJ2-1	TGCGCCAGCAGCTTAATAGCGGGAAACAATGAGCAGTTCTTC	CASSLIAGNNEQFF
TRBV7-2	TRBD1	NA	TRBJ2-3	TGTGCCAGCGGGACAGGGACATCAGATACGCAGTATTTT	CASGTGTSDTQYF
TRBV6-2/TRBV6-3	NA	NA	TRBJ1-2	TGTGCCAGCAGTTACTCCCCAAGGTCAACCGCCGGGACGGCTTATGGCTACACCTTC	CASSYSPRSTAGTAYGYTF
TRBV24-1	NA	NA	TRBJ2-5	TGTGCCACCAGTGATTCGGGGGTCGCTCAGTACCGAGAGACCCAGTACTTC	CATSDSGVAQYRETQYF
TRBV29-1	TRBD2	NA	TRBJ2-7	TGCAGCGTTGGAAGGTTAGCGGGAGTTGGGGCATACGAGCAGTACTTC	CSVGRLAGVGAYEQYF
TRBV20-1	TRBD2	NA	TRBJ2-1	TGCAGTGCTAGAGATCGTGGCGGGAGGGGGTGGAATGAGCAGTTCTTC	CSARDRGGRGWNEQFF
TRBV20-1	NA	NA	TRBJ1-2	TGCGGTGCTGTTCAACGGTCTGCGAACTATGGCTACACCTTC	CGAVQRSANYGYTF
TRBV20-1	NA	NA	TRBJ2-3	TGCAGTGCTAGATCCACGGACAGAGATACGCAGTATTTT	CSARSTDRDTQYF
TRBV7-2	TRBD2	once	TRBJ2-3	TGTGCCAGCAGCTTGCCCCTAAGGCGGGGGGTCTCTAGCACAGATACGCAGTATTTT	CASSLPLRRGVSSTDTQYF
TRBV11-2	TRBD1	NA	TRBJ2-1	TGTGCCAGCAGCCCGTGGACAGGCCGACCCTACAATGAGCAGTTCTTC	CASSPWTGRPYNEQFF
TRBV20-1	NA	NA	TRBJ1-6	TGCAGTGCTAGAGATCCTCTAGGGGGATCACCCCTCCACTTT	CSARDPLGGSPLHF
TRBV20-1	NA	NA	TRBJ2-1	TGCAGTGCTAGAGCGAGGACGCACAATGAGCAGTTCTTC	CSARARTHNEQFF
TRBV20-1	TRBD1	NA	TRBJ2-1	TGCAGTGCTAGACAGGGGGAGTCCTACAATGAGCAGTTCTTC	CSARQGESYNEQFF
TRBV29-1	NA	NA	TRBJ1-1	TGCAGCGTTCAAACATTCACTGAAGCTTTCTTT	CSVQTFTEAFF
TRBV14	NA	few	TRBJ2-7	TGTGCCAGCAGGGACTCCTCAGGGTCCTACGAGCAGTACTTC	CASRDSSGSYEQYF
TRBV6-5	TRBD1	NA	TRBJ2-7	TGTGCCAGCAGTTACAGGGGTACAGGGGTTCTCTACGAGCAGTACTTC	CASSYRGTGVLYEQYF
TRBV9	TRBD2	NA	TRBJ2-1	TGTGCCAGCAGCGCATCTAGCGGGAGCCACAATGAGCAGTTCTTC	CASSASSGSHNEQFF
TRBV10-3	NA	few	TRBJ2-1	TGTGCCATCAGTCGAGGAGCGGAGAGACTAAGCTACAATGAGCAGTTCTTC	CAISRGAERLSYNEQFF
TRBV7-2	TRBD1	NA	TRBJ2-3	TGTGCCAGCACCCCGGGACAGGAGGGCCGTGCGCAGTATTTT	CASTPGQEGRAQYF
TRBV7-2	NA	NA	TRBJ2-1	TGTGCCAGCAGCAAACCAACAGGGAGTGAGCAGTTCTTC	CASSKPTGSEQFF
TRBV5-1	NA	NA	TRBJ1-1	TGCGCCAGCAGCTTGGTCCCGGGGGGAAATGAAGCTTTCTTT	CASSLVPGGNEAFF
TRBV7-2	NA	NA	TRBJ2-5	TGTGCCAGCAGCTTATCTCTAGCCCAAGAGACCCAGTACTTC	CASSLSLAQETQYF
TRBV3-1	TRBD1	NA	TRBJ1-4	TGTGCCAGCAGCCAAGATAGGGGGCCGGCTGAAAAACTGTTTTTT	CASSQDRGPAEKLFF
TRBV7-9	NA	NA	TRBJ1-5	TGTGCCAGCAGCCGGGGAACGGGAGAGCAGCCCCAGCATTTT	CASSRGTGEQPQHF
TRBV10-3	NA	once	TRBJ2-1	TGTGCCATCAGTGAGTCACGGTCAGTCAATGAGCAGTTCTTC	CAISESRSVNEQFF